This T cell receptor (beta chain) was documented in a study of metastatic and nonmetastatic thyroid tumors. Study context: From malignant and benign thyroid patients, repertoires in blood and in tumor or nodule tissue were compared.

Patients had received no treatment of any kind before thyroid surgery. TCRdb called clones again from the PCR reads with MiXCR. The repertoire consists of about 33,000 clones, with under 14% occurring once and the leading ten covering about a sixth. Trimming cost V 1 base and J 4 bases, with 11 bases left between them. Germline CDR1 and CDR2: SGHTA and FQGNSA. The CDR3 sequence is 15 residues long. This clone was recorded many times. The chain couples TRBV7-2 to TRBJ1-5; unclear D gene. This sequence was found in a female donor with papillary thyroid cancer or a benign thyroid nodule (not recorded which). Some clones in this sample may be carry-over from other donors' samples. Source material: blood. CDR3 sequence (DNA): TGTGCCAGCAGCTTAGGACTCACAGATAATCAGCCCCAGCATTTT. Encoded protein: CASSLGLTDNQPQHF.